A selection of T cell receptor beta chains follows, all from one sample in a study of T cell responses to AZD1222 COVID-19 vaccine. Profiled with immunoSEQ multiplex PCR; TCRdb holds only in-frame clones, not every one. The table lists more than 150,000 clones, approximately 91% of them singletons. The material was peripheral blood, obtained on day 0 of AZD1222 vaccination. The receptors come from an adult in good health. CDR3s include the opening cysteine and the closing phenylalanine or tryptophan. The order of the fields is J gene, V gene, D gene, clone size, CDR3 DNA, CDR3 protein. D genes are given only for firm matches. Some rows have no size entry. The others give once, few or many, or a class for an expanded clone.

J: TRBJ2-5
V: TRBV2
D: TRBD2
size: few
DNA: TGTGCCAGCACGGGAGGGAGGGGAGAGACCCAGTACTTC
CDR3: CASTGGRGETQYF

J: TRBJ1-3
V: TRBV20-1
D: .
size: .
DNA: TGCAGTGCTAGTTTAGGTGGGGGTTCTGGAAACACCATATATTTT
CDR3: CSASLGGGSGNTIYF

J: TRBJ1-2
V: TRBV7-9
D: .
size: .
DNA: TGTGCCAGCAGCTCCAACAGGGTTAGTGACTATGGCTACACCTTC
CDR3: CASSSNRVSDYGYTF

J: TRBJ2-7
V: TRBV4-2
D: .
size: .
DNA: TGTGCCAGCAGCCAAGATCGCGGTTCCTACGAGCAGTACTTC
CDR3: CASSQDRGSYEQYF

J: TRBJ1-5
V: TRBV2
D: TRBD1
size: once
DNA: TGTGCCAGCAGTGAGGGACAGAGGGGTCAGCCCCAGCATTTT
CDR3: CASSEGQRGQPQHF

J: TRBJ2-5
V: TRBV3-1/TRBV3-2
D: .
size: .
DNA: TGTGCCAGCAGCCAAGAAACGGGGAGGAAGACCCAGTACTTC
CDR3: CASSQETGRKTQYF

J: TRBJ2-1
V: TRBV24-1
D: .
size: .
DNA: TGTGCCACCAGTGTCGATCCTCCGGGACATTCCTACAATGAGCAGTTCTTC
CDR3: CATSVDPPGHSYNEQFF

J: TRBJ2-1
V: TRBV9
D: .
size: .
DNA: TGTGCCAGCAGCCTCCGAGATGAGCAGTTCTTC
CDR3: CASSLRDEQFF

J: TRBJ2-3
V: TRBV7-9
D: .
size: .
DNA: TGTGCCAGCAGCTTAGGGGGGGCGACAGATACGCAGTATTTT
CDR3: CASSLGGATDTQYF

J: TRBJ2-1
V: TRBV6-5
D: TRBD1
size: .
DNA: TGTGCCAGTATCCGGGACAGGGGGTCGGATGAGCAGTTCTTC
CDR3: CASIRDRGSDEQFF

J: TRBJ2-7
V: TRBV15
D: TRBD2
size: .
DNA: TGTGCCACCAGCAGAGGGTCAGCGGGGGCCTCCTACGAGCAGTACTTC
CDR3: CATSRGSAGASYEQYF

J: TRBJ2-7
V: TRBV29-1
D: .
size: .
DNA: TGCAGTGCGAGGGGAGAACAGGAGATCTCCTACGAGCAGTACTTC
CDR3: CSARGEQEISYEQYF

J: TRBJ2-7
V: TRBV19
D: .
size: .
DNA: TGTGCCAGTAGTACCGGAGGCGAGCAGTACTTC
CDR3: CASSTGGEQYF

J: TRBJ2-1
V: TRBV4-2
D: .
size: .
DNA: TGTGCCAGCAGCCCAAAGACGGTAGCGGAAATCAACAATGAGCAGTTCTTC
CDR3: CASSPKTVAEINNEQFF

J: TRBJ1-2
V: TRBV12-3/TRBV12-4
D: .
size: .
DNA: TGTGCCAGCAGTTTAAAGGGGTACTATGGCTACACCTTC
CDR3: CASSLKGYYGYTF

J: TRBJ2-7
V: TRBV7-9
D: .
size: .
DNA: TGTGCCAGCAGCTTAGTCGGGGGATTCAACGAGCAGTACTTC
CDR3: CASSLVGGFNEQYF

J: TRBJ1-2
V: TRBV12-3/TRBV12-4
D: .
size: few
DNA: TGTGCCAGCAGTTTAGGTCGTGGCTACACCTTC
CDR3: CASSLGRGYTF

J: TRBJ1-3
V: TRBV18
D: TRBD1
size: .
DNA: TGTGCCAGCTCACCCCGGGACAGGGTCAGGAGCACCATATATTTT
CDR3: CASSPRDRVRSTIYF

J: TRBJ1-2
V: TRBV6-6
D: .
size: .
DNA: TGTGCCAGCAGTTACTCGGGGGGCTATGGCTACACCTTC
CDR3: CASSYSGGYGYTF

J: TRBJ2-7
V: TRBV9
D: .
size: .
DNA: TGTGCCAGCAGGGCAACGGACAGTTCCTACGAGCAGTACTTC
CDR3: CASRATDSSYEQYF

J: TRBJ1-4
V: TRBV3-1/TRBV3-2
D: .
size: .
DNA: TGTGCCAGCAGCCGCTCCGGGAGCCTTAATGAAAAACTGTTTTTT
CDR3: CASSRSGSLNEKLFF

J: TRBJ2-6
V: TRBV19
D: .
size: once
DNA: TGTGCCAGTAGTATAGATCGGGGTTACAGGGTGCACGGGGCCAACGTCCTGACTTTC
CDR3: CASSIDRGYRVHGANVLTF

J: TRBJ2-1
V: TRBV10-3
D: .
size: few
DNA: TGTGCCATCAGTGATGGCAGCTACAATGAGCAGTTCTTC
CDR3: CAISDGSYNEQFF

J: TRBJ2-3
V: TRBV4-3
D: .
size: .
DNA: TGCGCCAGCAGCCAAGAATGGACTACTTTAGATACGCAGTATTTT
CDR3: CASSQEWTTLDTQYF

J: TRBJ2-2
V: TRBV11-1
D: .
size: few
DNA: TGTGCCAGCAGCTCCAGAGGGACTTTTTTCGGCGGGGAGCTGTTTTTT
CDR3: CASSSRGTFFGGELFF

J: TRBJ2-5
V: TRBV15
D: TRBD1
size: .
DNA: TGTGCCACCAGCAGAGTAGGGACAGGGGGCCGGGGCCAAGAGACCCAGTACTTC
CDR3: CATSRVGTGGRGQETQYF

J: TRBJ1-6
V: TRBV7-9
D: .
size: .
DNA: TGTGCCAGCAGCTCCCCCCCTGCGTCACCCCTCCACTTT
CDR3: CASSSPPASPLHF

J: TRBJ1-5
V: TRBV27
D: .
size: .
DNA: TGTGCCAGCAGTTTTCGTAGTCAGGGTCTATTCAATCAGCCCCAGCATTTT
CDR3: CASSFRSQGLFNQPQHF

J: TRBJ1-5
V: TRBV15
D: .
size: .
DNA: TGTGCCACCAGCGAAGGACGGAACAATCAGCCCCAGCATTTT
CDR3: CATSEGRNNQPQHF